The 20 T cell receptor beta chains below come from one sample, sequenced in a study of control samples from healthy donors and cancer patients. Profiling relied on immunoSEQ multiplex PCR, and the TCRdb table lists in-frame clones only, not all of them. The sample yields roughly 88,000 clones, 90% to 95% seen once. What was sequenced was blood. The receptors come from a woman in her twenties or thirties in good health.

The V and J genes are TRBV7-9 and TRBJ1-5; the D is unclear. CDR3 length: 14 residues. V dropped 3 bases and J dropped 3 bases, with 9 bases sitting between them. Germline CDR1 SEHNR, CDR2 FQNEAQ (reference sequence). The chain's CDR3 is CASSFAAYNQPQHF. For the CDR3, the DNA is TGTGCCAGCAGCTTTGCGGCCTACAATCAGCCCCAGCATTTT.

In this sample, this clone turned up once. J is TRBJ2-3 and V is TRBV6-4, with D tentatively TRBD2 (6 bases). V gave up 4 bases and J gave up 0 bases, with 11 bases separating them. Germline CDR1 is MRHNA and CDR2 is SNTAGT. The CDR3 extends over 15 amino acids. As DNA, the CDR3 is TGTGCCAGCAGTGTAGCGGAGTCGAGCACAGATACGCAGTATTTT. It codes for CASSVAESSTDTQYF.

The chain links TRBV21-1 to TRBJ2-1; TRBD1 is taken as the D call from the table, unchecked against the DNA. TRBV21-1 is shown as a pseudogene. CDR3 length equals 16 residues. Here the CDR3 DNA reads TGTGCCAGCAGCAAAGGGACACATCCCTCCTACAATGAGCAGTTCTTC. The encoded protein is CASSKGTHPSYNEQFF.

The rearrangement joins TRBV10-1 to TRBJ1-1; D is perhaps TRBD1 (6 bases). Germline V gene lookup returns CDR1 WNHNN and CDR2 SYGVQD (reference sequence). V gave up 4 bases and J gave up 2 bases, with 17 bases separating them. There are 16 residues in the CDR3. The CDR3 DNA is TGCGCCAGCAGTGTGTTCCAGGGCAGGGGAAACACTGAAGCTTTCTTT. This encodes CASSVFQGRGNTEAFF.

The chain joins TRBV19 to TRBJ2-7, with D possibly matching TRBD1 (6 bases). Trimming cost V 5 bases and J 2 bases, with 16 bases left between them. The CDR3 extends over 15 amino acids. Looked up from germline, CDR1 is LNHDA and CDR2 is SQIVND (reference sequence). CDR3 protein: CASSPMGAGTYEQYF. The CDR3 DNA reads as TGTGCCAGTAGTCCCATGGGGGCCGGAACCTACGAGCAGTACTTC.

The chain is built from TRBV13 and TRBJ1-2, with D perhaps TRBD1 (5 bases). The V and J ends lost 6 bases and 4 bases respectively, with 15 bases between them. The CDR3 is made up of 14 amino acids. Germline loops: CDR1 PRHDT, CDR2 FYEKMQ (reference sequence). The CDR3 sequence is CASSQAAGIYGYTF. The CDR3 nucleotides read TGTGCCAGCAGTCAAGCGGCAGGGATCTATGGCTACACCTTC.

The rearrangement uses TRBV7-2 and TRBJ2-3; the match to TRBD2 covers 8 bases. The V gene end was trimmed by 5 bases and the J gene end by 6 bases; junction bases not matched to a gene: 4. The CDR3 extends over 13 amino acids. The germline gives CDR1 SGHTA, CDR2 FQGNSA. Here the CDR3 reads CASSRGRLDTQYF. The CDR3 coding sequence is TGTGCCAGCAGCCGCGGGAGGTTGGATACGCAGTATTTT.

The chain employs TRBV7-9 and TRBJ1-2; 10 nucleotides match TRBD1. The germline V gene has CDR1 SEHNR and CDR2 FQNEAQ (reference sequence). Losses at the gene ends were 5 bases for V and 3 bases for J; bases not matched to a gene: 18. The CDR3 totals 19 residues. CDR3 nucleotide sequence: TGTGCCAGCAGCCCGATCCCGGGACAGGGGATAAGGATCGACTATGGCTACACCTTC. Translating gives CASSPIPGQGIRIDYGYTF. The entire variable domain, with the rest obtained from reference TRBV7-9 and TRBJ1-2, is as follows: DTGVSQNPRHKITKRGQNVTFRCDPISEHNRLYWYRQTLGQGPEFLTYFQNEAQLEKSRLLSDRFSAERPKGSFSTLEIQRTEQGDSAMYLCASSPIPGQGIRIDYGYTFGSGTRLTVV.

This clone was counted between two and nine times. The chain couples TRBV7-6 to TRBJ2-7; 9 nucleotides match TRBD2. The CDR3 length is 15 residues. Germline V gene sequence: CDR1 SGHVS, CDR2 FNYEAQ. J gave up 4 bases and V 6 bases, and 10 bases lay outside the gene matches. CDR3 region: CASSPNGAGGYEQYF. In DNA form, the CDR3 reads TGTGCCAGCAGTCCAAACGGGGCGGGAGGGTACGAGCAGTACTTC. The variable domain in full, completed from reference TRBV7-6 and TRBJ2-7, reads GAGVSQSPRYKVTKRGQDVALRCDPISGHVSLYWYRQALGQGPEFLTYFNYEAQQDKSGLPNDRFSAERPEGSISTLTIQRTEQRDSAMYRCASSPNGAGGYEQYFGPGTRLTVT.

This clone was picked up one time. The J gene is TRBJ1-2, the V gene TRBV24-1; 8 bases match TRBD1. Trimming at V came to 4 bases and at J to 4 bases, leaving 7 bases not matched to a gene. CDR3 length: 15 amino acids. Germline V gives CDR1 KGHDR, CDR2 SFDVKD. The CDR3: CATSDSGQGSYGYTF. CDR3 nucleotide sequence: TGTGCCACCAGTGACTCCGGACAGGGCAGCTATGGCTACACCTTC.

This chain joins TRBV3-1 (or the pseudogene TRBV3-2) and TRBJ1-6; D ambiguous. This CDR3 comprises 14 residues. V was shortened by 0 bases and J by 11 bases, with 11 bases between the two germline ends. Per the germline V gene, CDR1 is LGHDT and CDR2 is YNNKEL (reference sequence). The CDR3 region has the DNA TGTGCCAGCAGCCAAGAGGTTATAGATCCACCCCTCCACTTT. It translates to CASSQEVIDPPLHF.

This rearrangement joins TRBV14 to TRBJ1-4, with 7 bases that match TRBD1. Germline V gene sequence: CDR1 SGHDN, CDR2 FVKESK. The CDR3 runs to 17 residues. Trimming cost V 3 bases and J 7 bases; bases outside gene matches: 14. CDR3 DNA sequence: TGTGCCAGCAGCCACTCACCAGGGCAGGGGGGGACTGAAAAACTGTTTTTT. Translation gives CASSHSPGQGGTEKLFF.

The chain links TRBV5-4 to TRBJ2-2; D may be TRBD1 or TRBD2 (5 bases each). Between the trimmed V and J ends, which lost 4 bases and 8 bases, there was a span of 12 bases. Germline assignment: CDR1 SGHNT and CDR2 YYREEE (reference sequence). The CDR3 runs to 13 residues. CDR3 bases: TGTGCCAGCAGCCGGGACCTCGGGGGGGAGCTGTTTTTT. Its translation is CASSRDLGGELFF.

The rearrangement joins TRBV5-5 to TRBJ1-2; D gene unclear. Germline V gene lookup returns CDR1 SGHKS and CDR2 YYEKEE (reference sequence). Trimming stripped 2 bases from V and 4 bases from J, with 6 bases between. CDR3 size: 12 residues. The CDR3 nucleotides read TGTGCCAGCAGCTTTAATGGCTATGGCTACACCTTC. Residues: CASSFNGYGYTF.

The V call is TRBV6-5, the J call TRBJ1-5; 7 bases map to TRBD1. Trimming at V came to 5 bases and at J to 3 bases, leaving 7 bases not matched to a gene. Per germline, CDR1 MNHEY and CDR2 SVGAGI. This CDR3 comprises 15 residues. The CDR3 DNA follows: TGTGCCAGCAGTCTCCGGGACAGTGCCAATCAGCCCCAGCATTTT. Residues: CASSLRDSANQPQHF.

Here the CDR3 reads CSVGTPGTNTGELFF. Here the CDR3 DNA reads TGCAGCGTTGGGACACCTGGAACGAACACCGGGGAGCTGTTTTTT. This chain uses TRBV29-1 with TRBJ2-2, with a tentative D call TRBD1 (5 bases). V shed 4 bases and J shed 0 bases, with 12 bases lying between them. The germline gives CDR1 SQVTM, CDR2 ANQGSEA. The CDR3 totals 15 residues.

V is TRBV6-1 and J is TRBJ1-1; no reliable D call. This CDR3 has 19 residues. V was pared by 3 bases and J by 0 bases, with 23 bases between. Looked up from germline, CDR1 is MNHNS and CDR2 is SASEGT. The CDR3 here is CASSEFLGSFGSMNTEAFF. The CDR3 region has the DNA TGTGCCAGCAGTGAGTTTCTAGGGTCCTTCGGTTCGATGAACACTGAAGCTTTCTTT.

The chain carries TRBV5-6 and TRBJ2-7, with D possibly being TRBD1 (5 bases). Germline lookup yields CDR1 SGHDT and CDR2 YYEEEE. V lost 1 base and J 6 bases, leaving 11 bases between the germline ends. The CDR3 length is 13 residues. CDR3 amino acids: CASSLNRFFEQYF. Here the CDR3 DNA reads TGTGCCAGCAGCTTGAACAGGTTTTTCGAGCAGTACTTC.

The chain joins TRBV4-1 to TRBJ2-5; 8 positions agree with TRBD2. This CDR3 is built from 18 residues. V shed 0 bases and J 2 bases; nucleotides not matched to a gene: 11. Germline CDR1 reads MGHRA; CDR2 reads YSYEKL. The CDR3 region is CASSQDIGAGAKQETQYF. CDR3 nucleotide sequence: TGCGCCAGCAGCCAAGATATTGGAGCGGGGGCGAAACAAGAGACCCAGTACTTC.

A word on this clone: Within the sample, other DNA sequences also encode this same CDR3. The CDR3 sequence is CASSLAGGNTGELFF. Written as DNA, the CDR3 is TGCGCCAGCAGCTTGGCAGGGGGGAACACCGGGGAGCTGTTTTTT. V usage is TRBV5-1 and J usage is TRBJ2-2, with 7 bases identical to TRBD1. This CDR3 has 15 amino acids. From germline, CDR1 is SGHRS and CDR2 YFSETQ. The junction had 0 bases not matched to a gene; V was cut back by 0 bases and J by 1 base.